Each of the 26 T cell receptor beta chains below was sequenced from the same sample in a study of cytomegalovirus exposure and HLA in healthy donors. A multiplex PCR was run with 60 Vbeta primers and 13 Jbeta primers. Libraries were prepared by immunoSEQ multiplex PCR; TCRdb keeps only in-frame clonotypes and omits some of them. Of 100,000 to 150,000 clones in the sample, 80% were seen once. The sequenced sample consisted of PBMCs. Receptors originate from a man younger than 40 in good health and CMV-seropositive.

The rearrangement uses TRBV5-1 and TRBJ1-1; D might be TRBD1 (5 bases). With 2 bases removed from V and 8 bases from J, the gap between germline ends came to 10 bases. Germline-derived CDR1 and CDR2 are SGHRS and YFSETQ. This CDR3 spans 12 amino acids. The CDR3 coding sequence is TGCGCCAGCAGCTTAGATGGGGCGGAAGCTTTCTTT. Amino acid sequence: CASSLDGAEAFF.

The gene calls are TRBV7-3 and TRBJ2-2, with D unresolved. This CDR3 is 12 amino acids long. The V gene lost 3 bases and the J gene lost 6 bases, with 5 bases spanning the gap. The germline V gene has CDR1 SGHTA and CDR2 FQGTGA. CDR3 in DNA: TGTGCCAGCAGCTTTCGTCCCGGGGAGCTGTTTTTT. Translation gives CASSFRPGELFF.

The V call is TRBV6-4, the J call TRBJ2-3; D perhaps matches TRBD2 (7 bases). Trimming took off 6 bases at V and 5 bases at J, with 15 bases between the two ends. The CDR3 runs 14 residues. Germline lookup yields CDR1 MRHNA and CDR2 SNTAGT. This chain's CDR3 is CASSWRGGQDTQYF. The CDR3 DNA sequence: TGTGCCAGCAGCTGGAGGGGGGGCCAAGATACGCAGTATTTT.

The V and J genes are TRBV27 and TRBJ2-6; 8 bases agree with TRBD1. J gave up 0 bases and V 1 base, and 14 bases lay outside the gene matches. Germline V gives CDR1 MNHEY, CDR2 SMNVEV (reference sequence). This CDR3 has 21 amino acids. The CDR3: CASSLYVGLDRATSGANVLTF. The CDR3 bases are TGTGCCAGCAGTTTATATGTGGGTTTGGACAGGGCCACCTCTGGGGCCAACGTCCTGACTTTC.

The chain has TRBV14 and TRBJ2-3; D possibly corresponds to TRBD2 (5 bases). The CDR3 runs 16 residues. From germline, CDR1 is SGHDN and CDR2 FVKESK. V lost 1 base, J lost 1 base, and 12 bases lay in between. Written as DNA, the CDR3 is TGTGCCAGCAGCCAAGTAGTAACCGGGGGCACAGATACGCAGTATTTT. Its protein product is CASSQVVTGGTDTQYF.

V usage is TRBV28 and J usage is TRBJ2-2; D not certain. Germline V gives CDR1 MDHEN, CDR2 SYDVKM. This CDR3 spans 13 amino acids. Deletions cut 5 bases from V and 1 base from J, with 5 bases between. The CDR3 protein is CASSGLNTGELFF. The CDR3, as DNA: TGTGCCAGCAGTGGCCTGAACACCGGGGAGCTGTTTTTT.

The chain is built from TRBV5-6 and TRBJ1-1, with 10 bases that match TRBD1. Trimming took 2 bases from V and 4 from J; bases not matched to a gene: 5. Germline CDR1 SGHDT, CDR2 YYEEEE. This CDR3 comprises 15 residues. The CDR3 nucleotides read TGTGCCAGCAGCTTACCGGGACAGGGGCGCACTGAAGCTTTCTTT. This sequence encodes CASSLPGQGRTEAFF.

V gene TRBV25-1 combines with J gene TRBJ2-5, with TRBD2 matching 13 bases. CDR3 length: 18 residues. Germline-derived CDR1 and CDR2 are MGHDK and SYGVNS. J was trimmed by 2 bases and V by 4 bases; bases with no gene match: 10. The CDR3 region has the DNA TGTGCCAGCAGTGGAAAACTAGCGGGGGGGCTAGGTCAAGAGACCCAGTACTTC. This encodes CASSGKLAGGLGQETQYF.

The chain recombines TRBV7-8 with TRBJ2-7; D is undetermined. Germline CDR1 is SGHVS and CDR2 is FQNEAQ. The length of the CDR3 is 12 residues. Trimming stripped 6 bases from V and 3 bases from J, with 9 bases between. Here the CDR3 reads CASSSTVYEQYF. The CDR3 coding sequence is TGTGCCAGCAGTTCTACAGTCTACGAGCAGTACTTC.

In this sample, this clone turned up a few times. CDR3 DNA sequence: TGTGCCAGCAGCTTGTGGACAGGGTACAATGAGCAGTTCTTC. This codes for CASSLWTGYNEQFF. This chain links TRBV5-6 with TRBJ2-1; TRBD1 matches at 8 bases. CDR1 is SGHDT and CDR2 is YYEEEE in the germline V gene. This CDR3 spans 14 amino acids. The ends lost 1 base at V and 4 bases at J; junction bases unmatched: 1.

The V gene is TRBV4-1, the J gene TRBJ2-1, with TRBD2 matching 10 bases. The CDR3 totals 16 residues. Germline loops: CDR1 MGHRA, CDR2 YSYEKL. The ends lost 3 bases at V and 4 bases at J; junction bases unmatched: 6. The chain's CDR3 is CASSHFSGGTYNEQFF. CDR3 sequence (DNA): TGCGCCAGCAGCCATTTTAGCGGGGGGACATACAATGAGCAGTTCTTC.

This chain links TRBV6-5 with TRBJ2-7; 8 bases line up with TRBD1. Unmatched junction bases numbered 2, after V lost 2 bases and J lost 2 bases. The V gene's germline CDR1 is MNHEY and CDR2 SVGAGI. This CDR3 region has 14 residues. The CDR3 protein is CASSYGTGAYEQYF. The CDR3 DNA is TGTGCCAGCAGTTACGGGACAGGCGCCTACGAGCAGTACTTC.

This clone showed up just once. The rearrangement links TRBV19 to TRBJ1-5, with D possibly being TRBD1 (5 bases). The germline CDR1 and CDR2 sequences are LNHDA and SQIVND (reference sequence). This CDR3 comprises 16 residues. V gave up 1 base and J gave up 3 bases, with 13 bases separating them. DNA for the CDR3: TGTGCCAGTAGTATAGGAGCAGGGTTACTCAATCAGCCCCAGCATTTT. Amino acids: CASSIGAGLLNQPQHF. The whole variable domain, filled in from reference TRBV19 and TRBJ1-5, reads DGGITQSPKYLFRKEGQNVTLSCEQNLNHDAMYWYRQDPGQGLRLIYYSQIVNDFQKGDIAEGYSVSREKKESFPLTVTSAQKNPTAFYLCASSIGAGLLNQPQHFGDGTRLSIL.

The V gene is TRBV29-1, the J gene TRBJ2-5; D perhaps matches TRBD2 (5 bases). V was cut by 7 bases and J by 5 bases, with 17 bases left in between. Looked up from germline, CDR1 is SQVTM and CDR2 is ANQGSEA. The CDR3 is 13 amino acids. This CDR3 reads CSGSILREETQYF. The CDR3 DNA follows: TGCAGCGGCAGTATCTTAAGGGAGGAGACCCAGTACTTC.

The rearrangement uses TRBV18 and TRBJ2-7; a weak D match, TRBD1 (6 bases). The CDR3 is 14 amino acids. Germline loops: CDR1 KGHSH, CDR2 LQKENI. Trimming pared 3 bases from V and 6 bases from J, leaving 15 bases between. CDR3 bases: TGTGCCAGCTCACCGGGGGCGCGCCCCCTCGAGCAGTACTTC. It yields the protein CASSPGARPLEQYF.

In its sample, this clone was seen a few times. V gene TRBV7-3 combines with J gene TRBJ1-1; 7 bases align to TRBD1. The CDR3 consists of 14 residues. Germline-derived CDR1 and CDR2 are SGHTA and FQGTGA. Unmatched junction bases numbered 3, after V lost 5 bases and J lost 0 bases. The CDR3 DNA reads as TGTGCCAGCAGCGAACAGGGGTTGAACACTGAAGCTTTCTTT. Translating it yields CASSEQGLNTEAFF. The whole variable domain, filled in from reference TRBV7-3 and TRBJ1-1, reads GAGVSQTPSNKVTEKGKYVELRCDPISGHTALYWYRQSLGQGPEFLIYFQGTGAADDSGLPNDRFFAVRPEGSVSTLKIQRTERGDSAVYLCASSEQGLNTEAFFGQGTRLTVV.

The rearrangement uses TRBV19 and TRBJ2-7, with TRBD2 as a possible D gene (5 bases). Germline-derived CDR1 and CDR2 are LNHDA and SQIVND (reference sequence). Trimming took 3 bases from V and 3 from J, leaving 12 bases between them. The CDR3 is 14 residues long. The CDR3 coding sequence is TGTGCCAGTAGTATCAGCGGAGGAGGCTACGAGCAGTACTTC. This gives the protein CASSISGGGYEQYF. Together with reference TRBV19 and TRBJ2-7, the CDR3 gives the full variable domain: DGGITQSPKYLFRKEGQNVTLSCEQNLNHDAMYWYRQDPGQGLRLIYYSQIVNDFQKGDIAEGYSVSREKKESFPLTVTSAQKNPTAFYLCASSISGGGYEQYFGPGTRLTVT.

The chain employs TRBV27 and TRBJ1-2; D possibly corresponds to TRBD1 (5 bases). CDR1 MNHEY and CDR2 SMNVEV come from the germline V gene (reference sequence). CDR3 length: 12 residues. The V end lost 2 bases, the J end lost 10 bases, and 11 bases lay between the germline ends. CDR3 loop: CASSLGHGNYTF. The CDR3 DNA reads TGTGCCAGCAGTTTAGGACACGGCAACTACACCTTC.

This clone was observed a handful of times. CDR3 coding DNA: TGTGCCAGCAGTGAATGGCCGGAGGGAGGGTTGGGGGAGCAGTTCTTC. Translated, it gives CASSEWPEGGLGEQFF. V is TRBV25-1 and J is TRBJ2-1, with 7 bases lining up with TRBD2. Per germline, CDR1 MGHDK and CDR2 SYGVNS. V lost 1 base and J lost 10; bases outside the gene matches: 13. The CDR3 extends over 16 amino acids.

The J gene is TRBJ1-2, the V gene TRBV7-9; 8 nucleotides agree with TRBD1. Germline CDR1 is SEHNR and CDR2 is FQNEAQ (reference sequence). This CDR3 spans 14 amino acids. With V trimmed by 5 bases and J by 1 base, 3 bases remained unmatched. CDR3 sequence: CASSGTGFNYGYTF. CDR3 sequence (DNA): TGTGCCAGCAGCGGGACAGGATTTAACTATGGCTACACCTTC.

This chain connects TRBV4-1 to TRBJ1-1, with 9 nucleotides matching TRBD1. The V gene end was trimmed by 3 bases and the J gene end by 2 bases; junction bases not matched to a gene: 1. The CDR3 sequence is 14 residues long. CDR1 is MGHRA and CDR2 is YSYEKL in the germline V gene. As DNA, the CDR3 is TGCGCCAGCAGCCAGGGACAGGGTAACACTGAAGCTTTCTTT. Amino acids: CASSQGQGNTEAFF.

The rearrangement uses TRBV29-1 and TRBJ1-1, with TRBD1 identical over 10 bases. Germline CDR1 is SQVTM and CDR2 is ANQGSEA. This CDR3 is 13 amino acids long. Trimming at V came to 7 bases and at J to 11 bases, leaving 13 bases not matched to a gene. The CDR3 DNA follows: TGCAGCGGGGACCTAGGGGACAGGGGAATTGCTTTCTTT. Protein product: CSGDLGDRGIAFF.

The V and J genes are TRBV4-1 and TRBJ2-7; 8 nucleotides align to TRBD2. The V and J ends lost 0 bases and 7 bases, in that order; junction bases with no gene match: 8. This CDR3 is 15 amino acids long. Germline CDR1 MGHRA, CDR2 YSYEKL. This CDR3 is CASSQDLGGAREQYF. Here the CDR3 DNA reads TGCGCCAGCAGCCAAGACCTCGGGGGGGCCAGGGAGCAGTACTTC.

V is TRBV11-2 and J is TRBJ1-2; no definite D call. Germline V gene lookup returns CDR1 SGHAT and CDR2 FQNNGV. The CDR3 loop spans 12 amino acids. V dropped 3 bases and J dropped 2 bases, with 4 bases sitting between them. CDR3 sequence (DNA): TGTGCCAGCAGCTTGCGGAACTATGGCTACACCTTC. Its protein product is CASSLRNYGYTF.

This clone was found a few times. This sequence joins TRBV5-1 and TRBJ2-7; TRBD2 matches at 13 bases. This CDR3 has 16 residues. Per germline, CDR1 SGHRS and CDR2 YFSETQ. With 0 bases clipped from V and 3 bases from J, the junction kept 3 bases outside the gene matches. The CDR3 spells CASSLAGTSGIYEQYF. CDR3 in DNA: TGCGCCAGCAGCTTGGCTGGGACTAGCGGGATCTACGAGCAGTACTTC. Complete variable domain (other parts from reference TRBV5-1 and TRBJ2-7): KAGVTQTPRYLIKTRGQQVTLSCSPISGHRSVSWYQQTPGQGLQFLFEYFSETQRNKGNFPGRFSGRQFSNSRSEMNVSTLELGDSALYLCASSLAGTSGIYEQYFGPGTRLTVT.

This rearrangement joins TRBV7-9 to TRBJ1-6; no definite D call. Trimming pared 2 bases from V and 8 bases from J, leaving 10 bases between. CDR1 SEHNR and CDR2 FQNEAQ come from the germline V gene (reference sequence). This CDR3 has 14 amino acids. CDR3 bases: TGTGCCAGCAGCTTATATTCAGGTGATTCACCCCTCCACTTT. It yields the protein CASSLYSGDSPLHF.